Here is one T cell receptor beta chain with its context. What it binds is unknown. The same CDR3 arises from other DNA sequences in this sample as well. The data derive from a study of cytomegalovirus exposure and HLA in healthy donors. General study findings and limits: There were some public TCRs occurring in many donors, but most TCR sequences were rare.

V was shortened by 5 bases and J by 5 bases, with 12 bases between the two germline ends. The CDR3 extends over 13 amino acids. Germline-derived CDR1 and CDR2 are WNHNN and SYGVQD (reference sequence). Amplification used 60 Vbeta primers and 13 Jbeta primers. This table comes from immunoSEQ multiplex PCR, and its TCRdb copy is limited to in-frame clones, with some not included. The table shows some 180,000 clones, with about 86% occurring only once. The receptor comes from a man in his forties or fifties in good health and CMV-seropositive. J is TRBJ2-5 and V is TRBV10-1; no definite D call. Input material: PBMCs. The chain's CDR3 is CASSSGAAETQYF. Written as DNA, the CDR3 is TGCGCCAGCAGTTCTGGTGCCGCGGAGACCCAGTACTTC.